The next 19 T cell receptor beta chains were all read from a single sample in a study of patients and donors after allogeneic stem cell transplantation. MiXCR, applied by TCRdb to the RT-PCR reads, yields one record per CDR3 protein. The sample yields fewer than 25,000 distinct CDR3 sequences, 35% to 45% seen once. Sequenced sample: blood, either unsorted or a sorted T cell fraction (not recorded which). The receptors were sampled from a human donor who was either an allogeneic HSCT recipient or a stem cell or donor lymphocyte infusion donor (not recorded which). It is not recorded whose cells these are; they may come from a transplant donor.

This clonotype has only a few counts. This rearrangement joins TRBV3-1 to TRBJ1-4; the D gene is possibly TRBD1 (5 bases). V lost 2 bases and J lost 4, with 17 bases in between. Germline CDR1 is LGHDT and CDR2 is YNNKEL (reference sequence). This CDR3 has 17 residues. For the CDR3, the DNA is TGTGCCAGCAGCCAAAGGATAGACGGGACTATTAATGAAAAACTGTTTTTT. Translating gives CASSQRIDGTINEKLFF.

This rearrangement joins TRBV20-1 to TRBJ1-6; a weak D match, TRBD1 (5 bases). The CDR3 sequence is 15 residues long. Germline-derived CDR1 and CDR2 are DFQATT and SNEGSKA (reference sequence). V was clipped by 3 bases and J by 6 bases, with 15 bases between them. The CDR3 loop is CSAREAGTINSPLHF. CDR3 DNA: TGCAGTGCTAGGGAGGCAGGGACCATTAATTCACCCCTCCACTTT.

The rearrangement uses TRBV19 and TRBJ2-2; 11 bases are a match to TRBD1. CDR1 LNHDA and CDR2 SQIVND come from the germline V gene (reference sequence). V gave up 4 bases and J gave up 6 bases; unmatched junction bases: 7. The CDR3 has 16 amino acids. The CDR3, as DNA: TGTGCCAGTAGTACCTCCGGGACAGGGGGTGCCGGGGAGCTGTTTTTT. Protein product: CASSTSGTGGAGELFF.

The V and J genes are TRBV5-1 and TRBJ2-3, with 12 bases aligning to TRBD2. The CDR3 has 17 amino acids. The J segment lost 5 bases and the V segment lost 2 bases, leaving 9 bases of the junction unmatched. Per the germline V gene, CDR1 is SGHRS and CDR2 is YFSETQ. CDR3 residues: CASSFGPSGGALDTQYF. The CDR3 region has the DNA TGCGCCAGCAGCTTTGGTCCTAGCGGGGGGGCCTTAGATACGCAGTATTTT.

This clonotype has more than one count but fewer than ten. V gene TRBV12-3 or TRBV12-4 combines with J gene TRBJ1-2; D gene unclear. CDR3 size: 12 residues. V was trimmed by 5 bases and J by 7 bases, leaving 11 bases between them. The CDR3, as DNA: TGTGCCAGCAGTCCACGCCACGGTGGCTACACCTTC. This encodes CASSPRHGGYTF.

V and J are TRBV7-2 and TRBJ2-1; maybe TRBD1 (6 bases). The CDR3 extends over 15 amino acids. The germline CDR1 and CDR2 sequences are SGHTA and FQGNSA. Between the trimmed V and J ends, which lost 4 bases and 4 bases, there was a span of 14 bases. CDR3 in amino acids: CASSSSLQGYNEQFF. CDR3 bases: TGTGCCAGCAGCTCATCGCTCCAGGGGTACAATGAGCAGTTCTTC.

There are a few counts of this clonotype. CDR3 DNA: TGTGCCAGCAGTTTAGGCCGGGACTATGGCTACACCTTC. It encodes CASSLGRDYGYTF. The chain links TRBV12-3 or TRBV12-4 to TRBJ1-2; no clear D. The CDR3 has 13 amino acids. The V end was cut by 1 base, the J end by 3 bases, with 6 bases between.

The chain is built from TRBV11-2 and TRBJ2-5; TRBD2 matches at 9 bases. V shed 5 bases, J shed 4 bases, and the junction held 8 bases outside the gene matches. Germline V lookup: CDR1 SGHAT, CDR2 FQNNGV. The CDR3 is made up of 15 amino acids. CDR3 residues: CASSPELAGVETQYF. The CDR3, as DNA: TGTGCCAGCAGCCCGGAACTAGCGGGTGTAGAGACCCAGTACTTC.

This clonotype was seen more than once but under ten times. This sequence joins TRBV7-2 and TRBJ2-1; no reliable D call. V lost 5 bases, J lost 0 bases, and 11 bases lay in between. The length of the CDR3 is 15 residues. Germline V gene sequence: CDR1 SGHTA, CDR2 FQGNSA. CDR3 residues: CASSPLFSSYNEQFF. The CDR3 DNA sequence: TGTGCCAGCAGCCCGTTGTTTAGCTCCTACAATGAGCAGTTCTTC.

This clonotype was found a few times. The rearrangement uses TRBV5-1 and TRBJ1-3; the D is unclear. Germline CDR1 and CDR2: SGHRS and YFSETQ. The CDR3 totals 16 residues. Trimming removed 2 bases at V and 0 bases at J, with 12 bases between. As DNA, the CDR3 is TGCGCCAGCAGCTTCGAATCGAGTGCCTCTGGAAACACCATATATTTT. Protein product: CASSFESSASGNTIYF.

The chain employs TRBV3-1 and TRBJ2-7; D is possibly TRBD1 (5 bases). Trimming cost V 1 base and J 7 bases, with 8 bases left between them. The germline V gene has CDR1 LGHDT and CDR2 YNNKEL (reference sequence). The CDR3 totals 12 residues. The CDR3 spells CASSQAGSEQYF. DNA for the CDR3: TGTGCCAGCAGCCAAGCAGGGTCGGAGCAGTACTTC.

This chain joins TRBV28 and TRBJ2-3; TRBD2 aligns across 7 bases. The CDR3 contains 14 residues. The germline V gene encodes CDR1 MDHEN and CDR2 SYDVKM. V shed 3 bases and J 6 bases; nucleotides not matched to a gene: 6. CDR3 nucleotides: TGTGCCAGCAGTTTGTCGACCGGGAGGGATACGCAGTATTTT. Protein sequence: CASSLSTGRDTQYF.

This clonotype was seen a few times. V and J are TRBV29-1 and TRBJ1-1; D call uncertain. The germline V gene encodes CDR1 SQVTM and CDR2 ANQGSEA. This CDR3 has 14 residues. Trimming shortened V by 4 bases and J by 6 bases, and 18 bases separated the two germline ends. CDR3 region: CSVADPWTGPEAFF. CDR3 nucleotides: TGCAGCGTTGCCGACCCTTGGACCGGCCCTGAAGCTTTCTTT.

The chain is built from TRBV7-7 and TRBJ2-2; the D is unclear. The V end was cut by 0 bases, the J end by 5 bases, with 4 bases between. Germline V gene sequence: CDR1 SSHAT, CDR2 FNYEAQ (reference sequence). The CDR3 is made up of 13 amino acids. The CDR3 sequence: CASSLAFTGELFF. CDR3 DNA sequence: TGTGCCAGCAGCTTAGCCTTTACCGGGGAGCTGTTTTTT.

This clonotype came up many times. The V call is TRBV4-1, the J call TRBJ1-3; D gene uncertain. V gave up 4 bases and J gave up 0 bases, with 10 bases separating them. CDR3 length: 15 amino acids. CDR1 is MGHRA and CDR2 is YSYEKL in the germline V gene. CDR3 DNA sequence: TGCGCCAGCAGCCGCCGGGTCTTCTCTGGAAACACCATATATTTT. Its translation is CASSRRVFSGNTIYF.

The rearrangement uses TRBV5-1 and TRBJ2-7; 11 nucleotides agree with TRBD2. V trimming: 1 base; J trimming: 2 bases; junction bases outside the gene matches: 2. The V gene's germline CDR1 is SGHRS and CDR2 YFSETQ. The CDR3 is made up of 15 amino acids. Written as DNA, the CDR3 is TGCGCCAGCAGCTTGTCTAGCGGGGGGCCCTACGAGCAGTACTTC. It codes for CASSLSSGGPYEQYF.

The J gene is TRBJ2-2, the V gene TRBV12-3 or TRBV12-4; D not resolved. CDR3 length equals 11 residues. The V end was cut by 5 bases, the J end by 7 bases, with 5 bases between. CDR3 amino acids: CASSPNGELFF. The CDR3 nucleotides are TGTGCCAGCAGTCCCAACGGGGAGCTGTTTTTT.

The sample holds one count of this clonotype. The chain uses TRBV29-1 and TRBJ1-1; tentative D call: TRBD1 (5 bases). V dropped 5 bases and J dropped 0 bases, with 13 bases sitting between them. This CDR3 spans 14 amino acids. Germline CDR1 is SQVTM and CDR2 is ANQGSEA. CDR3 sequence: CSVYGAGLNTEAFF. DNA for the CDR3: TGCAGCGTTTATGGGGCAGGGTTGAACACTGAAGCTTTCTTT.

The gene calls are TRBV5-1 and TRBJ2-1, with TRBD2 identical over 8 bases. J was trimmed by 0 bases and V by 7 bases; bases with no gene match: 6. The CDR3 covers 15 residues. Germline V gives CDR1 SGHRS, CDR2 YFSETQ. The CDR3 DNA follows: TGCGCCAGCCATCTGGCGGGGGGCTCCTACAATGAGCAGTTCTTC. Encoded protein: CASHLAGGSYNEQFF.